This TCR beta chain was captured in a study of cytomegalovirus exposure and HLA in healthy donors. Study overall: The approximately 670 first-cohort repertoires and the 130 or so validation repertoires shared the same platform, a later analysis reported.

Of note for this clone: The antigen remains undetermined.

Study-level results: In vitro work confirmed that a few CMV-associated chains recognize CMV antigens. Most TCR sequences showed up rarely, but some public TCRs showed up in many donors. Cytomegalovirus status was reportedly diagnosed by the classifier with high sensitivity and specificity.

The CDR3 consists of 14 residues. Trimming removed 0 bases at V and 4 bases at J, with 9 bases between. The V gene's germline CDR1 is WSHSY and CDR2 SAAADI. The table came from immunoSEQ multiplex PCR; TCRdb's copy has only in-frame clones and leaves some out. Of 110,000 to 150,000 clones in the sample, over 80% were seen once. This receptor was obtained from a woman in her 30s in good health and CMV-seropositive. Sequencing was carried out using PBMCs. V usage is TRBV10-2 and J usage is TRBJ1-2, with a tentative D call TRBD1 (5 bases). Here the CDR3 reads CASSESAGGYGYTF. The CDR3 coding sequence is TGCGCCAGCAGTGAGTCCGCGGGGGGCTATGGCTACACCTTC.